Listed below are T cell receptor beta chains from one sample, sequenced in a study of cytomegalovirus exposure and HLA in healthy donors. Produced via immunoSEQ multiplex PCR; TCRdb's table is partial and in-frame only. The sample holds 150,000 to 200,000 clones, around 84% seen once. The sample taken for sequencing was PBMCs. All receptors derive from a woman between 45 and 65 years old in good health and CMV-seropositive. The CDR3 runs from the conserved cysteine through the conserved F or W. The D gene is left open where the match is weak. Expanded clones are given a class, and other clones once, few, many or no size at all.

TRBV6-1	.	once	TRBJ2-7	TGTGCCAGCACCCAAGCCCTTGGACAGACCTACGAGCAGTACTTC	CASTQALGQTYEQYF
TRBV6-5	TRBD1	once	TRBJ2-2	TGTGCCAGCAGGGCGACAGGGGTTGGGGAGCTGTTTTTT	CASRATGVGELFF
TRBV6-1	TRBD1	.	TRBJ1-5	TGTGCCAGCACTCCTACAGGGGGCCATCAGCCCCAGCATTTT	CASTPTGGHQPQHF
TRBV5-4	TRBD2	.	TRBJ2-3	TGTGCCAGCAGCCGGACTAGCGGGGGAGTGGGGACAGATACGCAGTATTTT	CASSRTSGGVGTDTQYF
TRBV27	TRBD1	.	TRBJ1-6	TGTGCCAGCAGGTCGGGACAGTCCTCCTATAATTCACCCCTCCACTTT	CASRSGQSSYNSPLHF
TRBV6-1	.	.	TRBJ2-7	TGTGCCAGCAGTGTTGGCAGCTCCTACGAGCAGTACTTC	CASSVGSSYEQYF
TRBV14	.	.	TRBJ1-1	TGTGCCAGCAGCCTTTCAGGGGAGGGCACTGAAGCTTTCTTT	CASSLSGEGTEAFF
TRBV7-2	TRBD2	.	TRBJ2-2	TGTGCCAGCAGCTCTACTAGCGGGGGGGCAGCAGGGACCGGGGAGCTGTTTTTT	CASSSTSGGAAGTGELFF
TRBV7-3	.	.	TRBJ1-5	TGTGCCAGCAGCCCATCACAGGGCCAGCCCCAGCATTTT	CASSPSQGQPQHF
TRBV28	.	once	TRBJ1-4	TGTGCCAGCAGACCCAGGAAGGGGTATAATGAAAAACTGTTTTTT	CASRPRKGYNEKLFF
TRBV18	.	.	TRBJ1-1	TGTGCCAGCTCACCCTCAGAGAACACTGAAGCTTTCTTT	CASSPSENTEAFF
TRBV7-9	.	.	TRBJ1-3	TGTGCCAGCAGTCCGTACGATAGCTCTGGAAACACCATATATTTT	CASSPYDSSGNTIYF
TRBV29-1	TRBD2	.	TRBJ2-1	TGCAGCGTTGACGTAGCGGGGGGGCCAGACGAGCAGTTCTTC	CSVDVAGGPDEQFF
TRBV27	.	.	TRBJ1-2	TGTGCCAGCAGCGGGGGAAACTATGGCTACACCTTC	CASSGGNYGYTF
TRBV6-5	.	.	TRBJ1-2	TGTGCCAGCAGCACTCTCCAAAATGGCTACACCTTC	CASSTLQNGYTF
TRBV6-6	TRBD1	.	TRBJ2-1	TGTGCCAGCAGGAAGGGGACAGACTACAATGAGCAGTTCTTC	CASRKGTDYNEQFF
TRBV28	TRBD1	.	TRBJ1-5	TGTGCCAGCAGTATCGTCGCAGGGGGCATCAATCAGCCCCAGCATTTT	CASSIVAGGINQPQHF
TRBV19	.	.	TRBJ1-2	TGTGCCAGTAGTTCCCGGAATGACAGACCCTATGGCTACACCTTC	CASSSRNDRPYGYTF
TRBV6-1	.	.	TRBJ1-5	TGTGCCAGCAGTGACTCTAATGTTAATCAGCCCCAGCATTTT	CASSDSNVNQPQHF
TRBV7-6	TRBD2	.	TRBJ2-3	TGTGCCAGCAGCTTCCTTAGCGGGGTCAGCACAGATACGCAGTATTTT	CASSFLSGVSTDTQYF
TRBV2	.	.	TRBJ1-2	TGTGCCAGCAGTCAGGGCTATGGCTACACCTTC	CASSQGYGYTF
TRBV7-9	TRBD1	.	TRBJ2-4	TGTGCCAGCAGCCCGCAGGGACAGGGATTAAACATTCAGTACTTC	CASSPQGQGLNIQYF
TRBV4-2	.	.	TRBJ1-6	TGTGCCAGCAGCCAAGATCCGGGGGATTGGGATAATTCACCCCTCCACTTT	CASSQDPGDWDNSPLHF
TRBV28	TRBD1	.	TRBJ2-1	TGTGCCAGCAGTTCACATGACAGGGGGACCTACAATGAGCAGTTCTTC	CASSSHDRGTYNEQFF
TRBV29-1	.	.	TRBJ1-2	TGCAGCGTTGAAGATGGGCCCCATGGCTACACCTTC	CSVEDGPHGYTF
TRBV5-4	TRBD2	.	TRBJ2-1	TGTGCCAGCACCCAGGGCGGGGGGGCCGTAGAGCAGTTCTTC	CASTQGGGAVEQFF
TRBV19	.	.	TRBJ2-2	TGTGCCAGTAGTGCCGGGGATACCGGGGAGCTGTTTTTT	CASSAGDTGELFF
TRBV5-1	.	.	TRBJ2-5	TGCGCCAGCAGCGTTGACAGGAACCAAGAGACCCAGTACTTC	CASSVDRNQETQYF
TRBV5-7	TRBD1	.	TRBJ1-5	TGTGCCAGCAGCGTAAAGGGGACAGGGGCCTCGTTACCTAATCAGCCCCAGCATTTT	CASSVKGTGASLPNQPQHF
TRBV5-4	TRBD2	.	TRBJ2-5	TGTGCCAGCAGCTCATCGACTAGCGGGGGGGAAGAGACCCAGTACTTC	CASSSSTSGGEETQYF
TRBV9	TRBD2	.	TRBJ2-1	TGTGCCAGCAGCGTAGCTACAGGGACTAGCGGGGGGCCTTACAATGAGCAGTTCTTC	CASSVATGTSGGPYNEQFF
TRBV6-5	TRBD1	.	TRBJ2-7	TGTGCCAGCAGGCACACCGGGACAGACTACGAGCAGTACTTC	CASRHTGTDYEQYF
TRBV6-6	.	.	TRBJ1-2	TGTGCCAGCATACCGGGAGCAAGAAAAGGGGTTGATGGCTACACCTTC	CASIPGARKGVDGYTF
TRBV28	.	.	TRBJ1-2	TGTGCCAGCAGTCAACAGCTTAACTATGGCTACACCTTC	CASSQQLNYGYTF
TRBV2	.	once	TRBJ2-5	TGTGCCAGCAGTGAAGACAGGGCCGCAGAGACCCAGTACTTC	CASSEDRAAETQYF
TRBV2	TRBD1	.	TRBJ2-7	TGTGCCAGCTTTCCCGGGACAGTAACCTACGAGCAGTACTTC	CASFPGTVTYEQYF
TRBV11-2	TRBD1	.	TRBJ1-6	TGTGCCAGCAGCGTCTTACAGGGGGCCGGGAATTCACCCCTCCACTTT	CASSVLQGAGNSPLHF
TRBV10-1	TRBD2	.	TRBJ2-3	TGCGCCAGCAGTGAGTCGAAGCGGGGCTTCACAGATACGCAGTATTTT	CASSESKRGFTDTQYF
TRBV4-1	.	once	TRBJ1-1	TGCGCCAGCAGCGCAGGTATGAACACTGAAGCTTTCTTT	CASSAGMNTEAFF
TRBV7-7	TRBD2	.	TRBJ2-2	TGTGCTAGCAGCTTAGGCCGCGGGGGGGACACCGGGGAGCTGTTTTTT	CASSLGRGGDTGELFF
TRBV25-1	TRBD1	.	TRBJ1-2	TGTGCCAGCAGTAACTCCCGGACAGGGACGATGCGCGGCTACACCTTC	CASSNSRTGTMRGYTF
TRBV10-1	.	few	TRBJ2-3	TGCGCCAGCAGTGAGTCGGAGGAGGGCACAGATACGCAGTATTTT	CASSESEEGTDTQYF
TRBV6-5	.	.	TRBJ2-1	TGTGCCAGCAGACCTAGCTCCTACAATGAGCAGTTCTTC	CASRPSSYNEQFF
TRBV28	.	once	TRBJ1-6	TGTGCCAGCAGTGGCCAGGCATATAATTCACCCCTCCACTTT	CASSGQAYNSPLHF
TRBV6-4	TRBD2	.	TRBJ2-1	TGTGCCAGCAGTGAGACTAGCTCTTACTCCTACAATGAGCAGTTCTTC	CASSETSSYSYNEQFF